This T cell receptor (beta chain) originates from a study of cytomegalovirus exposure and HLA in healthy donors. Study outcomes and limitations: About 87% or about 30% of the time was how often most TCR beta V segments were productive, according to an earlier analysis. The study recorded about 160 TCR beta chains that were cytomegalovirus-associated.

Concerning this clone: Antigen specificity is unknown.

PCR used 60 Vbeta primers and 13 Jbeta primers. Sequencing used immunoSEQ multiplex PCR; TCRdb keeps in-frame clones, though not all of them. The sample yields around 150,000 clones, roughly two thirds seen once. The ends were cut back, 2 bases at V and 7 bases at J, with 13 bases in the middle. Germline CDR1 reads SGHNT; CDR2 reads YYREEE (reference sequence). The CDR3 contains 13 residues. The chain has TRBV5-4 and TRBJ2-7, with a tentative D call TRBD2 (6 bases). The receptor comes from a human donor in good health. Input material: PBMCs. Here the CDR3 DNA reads TGTGCCAGCAGCTTACGGGACTTAAGGGAGCAGTACTTC. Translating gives CASSLRDLREQYF.